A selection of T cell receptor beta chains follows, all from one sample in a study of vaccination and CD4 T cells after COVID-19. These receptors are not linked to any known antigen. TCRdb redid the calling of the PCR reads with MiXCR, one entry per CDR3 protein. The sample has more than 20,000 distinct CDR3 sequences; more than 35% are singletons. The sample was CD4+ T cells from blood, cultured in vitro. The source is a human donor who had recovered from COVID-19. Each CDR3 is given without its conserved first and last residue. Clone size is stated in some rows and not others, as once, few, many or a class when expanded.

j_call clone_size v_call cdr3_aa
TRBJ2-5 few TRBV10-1 ASSRGAIGPSQETQY
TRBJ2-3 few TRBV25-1 ASSLGQGTDTQY
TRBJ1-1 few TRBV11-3 ASSLGGGPNTEAF
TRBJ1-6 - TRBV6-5 ASSYSKATTSSYNSPLH
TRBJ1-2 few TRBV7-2 ASSLGPPTGLLGYT
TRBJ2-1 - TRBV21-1 ASSLRGQRSCSCNEQF
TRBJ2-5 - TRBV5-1 ASTDLRGAQETQY
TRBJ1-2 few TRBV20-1 SATSRT
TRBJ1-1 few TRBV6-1 ASRDGTRNTEAF
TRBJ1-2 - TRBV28 AILRGGARGYT
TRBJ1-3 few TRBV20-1 SARDHRFSGNTIY
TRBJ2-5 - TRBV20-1 SARDQFAETQY
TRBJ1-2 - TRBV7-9 ASSLERGNYGYT
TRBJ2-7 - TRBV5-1 ASSRDAYEQY
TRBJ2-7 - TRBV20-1 SATGLAGGPTNEQY
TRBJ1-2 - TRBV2 ARGGQDYGYT
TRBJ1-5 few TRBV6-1 ASKTGFNQPQH
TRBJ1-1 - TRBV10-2 ASSERDRESAEAF
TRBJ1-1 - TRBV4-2 ASSQEWGARGEAF
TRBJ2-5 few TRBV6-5 ASSYGQGISLRETQY
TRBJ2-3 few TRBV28 ASSPTPNTQY
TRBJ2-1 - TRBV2 ASSVDGNNEQF
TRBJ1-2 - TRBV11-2 ASSPDRGYGYT
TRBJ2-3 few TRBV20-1 SAPRGLAGVGTDTQY
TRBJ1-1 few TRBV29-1 SVGTYSIEAF
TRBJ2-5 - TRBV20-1 SARVAGARGTQY
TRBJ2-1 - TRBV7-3 ASSSTSSGGVEQF
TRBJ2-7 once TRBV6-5 ASSYDPGVSYEQY
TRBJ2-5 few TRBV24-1 ATTPSGETQY
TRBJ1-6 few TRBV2 ASSERGSSSYNSPLH
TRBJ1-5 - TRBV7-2 ASSLASGPPSNQPQH
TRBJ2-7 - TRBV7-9 ASSVRTSGRGSYEQY
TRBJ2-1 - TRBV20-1 SARDYWSSYNEQF
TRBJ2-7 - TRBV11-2 ASSPQNRGYQGSEQY
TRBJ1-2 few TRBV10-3 AMSAGGPSNYGYT
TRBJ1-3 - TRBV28 ATRESSGNTIY
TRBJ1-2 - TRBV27 ASSPLTRSVVYGYT
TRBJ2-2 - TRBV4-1 ASSQAKGVATGELF
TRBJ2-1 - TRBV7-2 ASSKLAGGPPNEQF
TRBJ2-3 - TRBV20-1 SAQTSGSWSDTQY
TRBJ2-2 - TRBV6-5 ASSYRQGLTGELF
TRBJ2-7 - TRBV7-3 ASSLGTGSYEQY
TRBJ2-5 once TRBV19 ASSTLRLQETQY
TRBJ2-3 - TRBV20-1 SASEADSSTDTQY
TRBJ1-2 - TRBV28 ASSFGPGRGRNGYT
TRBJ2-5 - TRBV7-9 ASSLWTVQETQY
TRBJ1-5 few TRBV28 ASSFPFGGFSNQPQH
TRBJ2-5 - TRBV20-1 SARDPVGETQY
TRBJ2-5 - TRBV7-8 ASSQGQSVREETQY
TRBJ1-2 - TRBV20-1 SARYPRRGADYGYT
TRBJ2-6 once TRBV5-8 ASSLQRKVFGANVLT
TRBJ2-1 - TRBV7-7 ASSLAGTSGRAGEQF
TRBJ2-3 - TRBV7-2 ASSPAALIDTQY
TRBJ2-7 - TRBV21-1 ASRGGAVTARLYEQY
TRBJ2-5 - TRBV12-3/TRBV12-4 ASSLYREGAQY
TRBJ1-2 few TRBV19 ASRREGEANYGYT
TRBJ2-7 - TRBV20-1 SAGSRSYEQY